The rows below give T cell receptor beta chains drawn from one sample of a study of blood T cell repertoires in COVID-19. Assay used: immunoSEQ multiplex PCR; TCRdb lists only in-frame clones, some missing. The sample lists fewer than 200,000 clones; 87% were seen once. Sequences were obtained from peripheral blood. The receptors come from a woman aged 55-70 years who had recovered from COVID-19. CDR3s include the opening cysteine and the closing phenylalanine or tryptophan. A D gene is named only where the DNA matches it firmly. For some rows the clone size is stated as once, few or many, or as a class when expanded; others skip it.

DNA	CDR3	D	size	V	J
TGTGCCAGCAGTCCTTCGGGGGTAGACGAAAAACTGTTTTTT	CASSPSGVDEKLFF	NA	NA	TRBV28	TRBJ1-4
TGTGCCAGCAGTGAGACAGGGGGAGGTGAAGCTTTCTTT	CASSETGGGEAFF	TRBD1	NA	TRBV6-1	TRBJ1-1
TGTGCCAGCTCACGGAGGACAGACAATCAGCCCCAGCATTTT	CASSRRTDNQPQHF	NA	once	TRBV18	TRBJ1-5
TGTGCCATCAGTAGCGGGGGGCCAGAGCAGTTCTTC	CAISSGGPEQFF	TRBD2	NA	TRBV10-3	TRBJ2-1
TGTGCCAGCAGTCGGAGGGGGCAGACTAACTATGGCTACACCTTC	CASSRRGQTNYGYTF	TRBD1	NA	TRBV6-5	TRBJ1-2
TGCGCCAGCAGCCCGAGGTCCGGGACAGGGGTTTGTCAGCCCCAGCATTTT	CASSPRSGTGVCQPQHF	TRBD1	NA	TRBV23-1	TRBJ1-5
TGCGCCAGCAGCCAGGTAGGACAGTCCCCAGCTGAAGCTTTCTTT	CASSQVGQSPAEAFF	NA	once	TRBV4-3	TRBJ1-1
TGTGCAAGTCGCTTAGTCCAGGGTCCAAACAATGAGCAGTTCTTC	CASRLVQGPNNEQFF	NA	once	TRBV12-2	TRBJ2-1
TGCAGCGTCAGACAGGGGGCAGAGCAGTACTTC	CSVRQGAEQYF	TRBD1	NA	TRBV29-1	TRBJ2-7
TGTGCCAGCTCCCCCTCTCAGGGGCGAGATGAAAAACTGTTTTTT	CASSPSQGRDEKLFF	NA	NA	TRBV18	TRBJ1-4
TGTGCCAGCAGCTCGTACACGGGAAGAGGGACTGAAGCTTTCTTT	CASSSYTGRGTEAFF	NA	few	TRBV5-4	TRBJ1-1
TGTGCCAGCAGCACCTACTCAGGGGTCGAGCAGTACTTC	CASSTYSGVEQYF	NA	NA	TRBV7-2	TRBJ2-7
TGTGCCAGCACCGGACAGGGCCGTGGCTATGGCTACACCTTC	CASTGQGRGYGYTF	TRBD1	NA	TRBV6-5	TRBJ1-2
TGTGCCAGCAGCTTGTGGCCAGGGGGAAGAAATACGCAGTATTTT	CASSLWPGGRNTQYF	TRBD1	once	TRBV5-6	TRBJ2-3
TGTGCCAGCACCTCACCGGAGATTTCCTACGAGCAGTACTTC	CASTSPEISYEQYF	NA	NA	TRBV3-1/TRBV3-2	TRBJ2-7
TGTGCCAGCAGTGAGCCAGGACTAGCGGGGATCCAAGAGACCCAGTACTTC	CASSEPGLAGIQETQYF	TRBD2	NA	TRBV25-1	TRBJ2-5
TGTGCCAGCAGTGAAGGAGCGGGGGGGCCGAACACCGGGGAGCTGTTTTTT	CASSEGAGGPNTGELFF	TRBD2	NA	TRBV2	TRBJ2-2
TGTGCCAGCAGTGGGACTAGCGGGGAAGATACGCAGTATTTT	CASSGTSGEDTQYF	TRBD2	NA	TRBV2	TRBJ2-3
TGTGCCAGCAGATTCTCGGGGACTACTGAAGCTTTCTTT	CASRFSGTTEAFF	NA	NA	TRBV7-2	TRBJ1-1
TGTGCCAGCAGTGAAGCGTGGAGGGAGAACTATGGCTACACCTTC	CASSEAWRENYGYTF	NA	NA	TRBV6-1	TRBJ1-2
TGTGCCAGTAGTGTTTACAGGGGGCCGAGCACTGAAGCTTTCTTT	CASSVYRGPSTEAFF	TRBD1	NA	TRBV19	TRBJ1-1
TGTGCCAGCAGCGTAGCTCAAACTAGCGGGGGGACCTACGAGCAGTACTTC	CASSVAQTSGGTYEQYF	TRBD2	NA	TRBV9	TRBJ2-7
TGCAGCGTGGATACAGGGAAAGTCTACAATGAGCAGTTCTTC	CSVDTGKVYNEQFF	NA	NA	TRBV29-1	TRBJ2-1
TGCGCCAGCAGCCCCGACAGGGGGCGGTCTAGGGTTTTTAGCTATGGCTACACCTTC	CASSPDRGRSRVFSYGYTF	TRBD1	NA	TRBV4-1	TRBJ1-2
TGTGCCAGCAGCTTCCCTAACACTGAAGCTTTCTTT	CASSFPNTEAFF	NA	NA	TRBV13	TRBJ1-1
TGTGCCAGCAGCCAGGGACTAGCGGGGGCGACCGGGGAGCTGTTTTTT	CASSQGLAGATGELFF	TRBD2	NA	TRBV5-4	TRBJ2-2
TGTGCCAGCAGCTTTGGACAGGGACCCTACGAGCAGTACTTC	CASSFGQGPYEQYF	TRBD1	NA	TRBV7-2	TRBJ2-7
TGTGCCACCAGCAGAGATGTGACAGGGGGCCTGGGTTCACCCCTCCACTTT	CATSRDVTGGLGSPLHF	TRBD1	NA	TRBV15	TRBJ1-6
TGTGCCAGCTCACCACGGCAAACAGGGGGCAGTTCCGAGCAGTACTTC	CASSPRQTGGSSEQYF	TRBD1	NA	TRBV18	TRBJ2-7
TGCGCCAGCAGCTTGGGGACAGGCAACTACGAGCAGTACTTC	CASSLGTGNYEQYF	TRBD1	NA	TRBV5-1	TRBJ2-7
TGCGCCAGCAGCTTGATTATAGCGGCTAGCACAGATACGCAGTATTTT	CASSLIIAASTDTQYF	NA	NA	TRBV5-1	TRBJ2-3